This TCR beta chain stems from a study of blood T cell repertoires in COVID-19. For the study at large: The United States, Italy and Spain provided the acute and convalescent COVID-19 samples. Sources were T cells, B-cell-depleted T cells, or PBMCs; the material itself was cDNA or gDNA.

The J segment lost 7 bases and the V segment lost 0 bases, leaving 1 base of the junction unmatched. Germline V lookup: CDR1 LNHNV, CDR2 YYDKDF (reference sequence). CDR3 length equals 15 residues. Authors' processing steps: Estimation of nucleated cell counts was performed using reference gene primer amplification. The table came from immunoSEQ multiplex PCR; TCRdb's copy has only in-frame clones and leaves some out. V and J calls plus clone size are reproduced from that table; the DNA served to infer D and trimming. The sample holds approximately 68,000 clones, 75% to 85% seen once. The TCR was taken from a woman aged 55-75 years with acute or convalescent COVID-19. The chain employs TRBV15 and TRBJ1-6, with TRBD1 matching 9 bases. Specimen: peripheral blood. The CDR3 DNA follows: TGTGCCACCAGCAGAGAAACAGGGGGCAATTCACCCCTCCACTTT. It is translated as CATSRETGGNSPLHF.